Shown below are 27 T cell receptor beta chains from a single sample sequenced in a study of T cells after yellow fever vaccination. TCRdb reprocessed the 5' RACE reads with MiXCR, giving one entry per CDR3 protein. Of about 430,000 distinct CDR3 sequences in the sample, around 19% are singletons; the top ten hold roughly a sixth. The sequences come from PBMCs, collected before the yellow fever booster vaccination. These receptors came from a man aged 18 to 29 who received the YFV17D yellow fever vaccine.

The rearrangement joins TRBV6-6 to TRBJ2-3; no definite D call. The V end was cut by 7 bases, the J end by 2 bases, with 19 bases between. Germline V gene data show CDR1 as MNHNY and CDR2 as SVGAGI (reference sequence). The CDR3 covers 16 residues. The CDR3 here is CASTQQRPHFTDTQYF. CDR3 DNA: TGTGCCAGCACCCAGCAGCGCCCTCACTTCACAGATACGCAGTATTTT.

The chain combines TRBV7-9 with TRBJ2-3; 8 positions match TRBD2. The CDR3 contains 13 residues. Germline V gene data show CDR1 as SEHNR and CDR2 as FQNEAQ (reference sequence). After removal of 7 bases from V and 1 base from J, the junction contained 1 base not matched to a gene. The CDR3 DNA sequence: TGTGCCAGCACAGCGGGGGGCACAGATACGCAGTATTTT. Translated, it gives CASTAGGTDTQYF.

V and J are TRBV6-5 and TRBJ2-1; 9 positions agree with TRBD1. The length of the CDR3 is 14 residues. CDR1 is MNHEY and CDR2 is SVGAGI in the germline V gene. V lost 5 bases and J lost 9; bases outside the gene matches: 8. The CDR3 DNA follows: TGTGCCAGCAGTGCCGGGACAGGGCTCGGTGAGCAGTTCTTC. This translates into CASSAGTGLGEQFF.

This chain uses TRBV10-3 with TRBJ2-1, with D perhaps given as TRBD1 or TRBD2 (8 bases each). V was pared by 10 bases and J by 0 bases, with 31 bases between. In germline, CDR1 is ENHRY, CDR2 SYGVKD. The CDR3 covers 20 residues. This CDR3 is CATRQGIGTRGTSSYNEQFF. For the CDR3, the DNA is TGTGCCACTAGACAGGGGATAGGGACTAGAGGCACAAGCTCCTACAATGAGCAGTTCTTC.

The genes are TRBV6-5 and TRBJ1-1; D is possibly TRBD1 (6 bases). Trimming stripped 7 bases from V and 6 bases from J, with 15 bases between. CDR1 is MNHEY, CDR2 SVGAGI, per germline. This CDR3 has 13 amino acids. CDR3 bases: TGTGCCAGCACCCTCAGTGGGACATCTGAAGCTTTCTTT. Residues: CASTLSGTSEAFF.

This clonotype was detected only a few times. The chain is built from TRBV10-3 and TRBJ2-7; no definite D call. Trimming cost V 7 bases and J 1 base, with 5 bases left between them. CDR1 is ENHRY, CDR2 SYGVKD, per germline. The CDR3 consists of 11 residues. DNA of the CDR3: TGTGCCATCAAAGGTTCCTACGAGCAGTACTTC. Protein product: CAIKGSYEQYF.

The chain is built from TRBV20-1 and TRBJ2-5, with TRBD2 identical over 9 bases. Germline V gene sequence: CDR1 DFQATT, CDR2 SNEGSKA (reference sequence). V shed 2 bases and J 5 bases; nucleotides not matched to a gene: 9. The CDR3 covers 15 residues. CDR3 loop: CSARPSAGGYETQYF. Written as DNA, the CDR3 is TGCAGTGCTAGACCCTCAGCGGGGGGATATGAGACCCAGTACTTC.

This clonotype was seen only a few times. The genes are TRBV2 and TRBJ1-1; no clear D gene. V gave up 6 bases and J gave up 7 bases, with 12 bases separating them. Germline V gives CDR1 SNHLY, CDR2 FYNNEI. The CDR3 spans 12 residues. CDR3 amino acids: CASSSGFGEAFF. Here the CDR3 DNA reads TGTGCCAGCAGCAGCGGGTTCGGTGAAGCTTTCTTT.

The chain uses TRBV5-1 and TRBJ2-7, with D possibly being TRBD2 (6 bases). Per the germline V gene, CDR1 is SGHRS and CDR2 is YFSETQ. V lost 4 bases and J 5 bases, leaving 19 bases between the germline ends. The CDR3 runs to 15 residues. CDR3 in amino acids: CASSRIPTRNNEQYF. CDR3 nucleotides: TGCGCCAGCAGCCGGATTCCGACTAGAAACAACGAGCAGTACTTC. The entire variable domain, with the rest obtained from reference TRBV5-1 and TRBJ2-7, is as follows: KAGVTQTPRYLIKTRGQQVTLSCSPISGHRSVSWYQQTPGQGLQFLFEYFSETQRNKGNFPGRFSGRQFSNSRSEMNVSTLELGDSALYLCASSRIPTRNNEQYFGPGTRLTVT.

This clonotype was detected only a few times. The V call is TRBV12-3 or TRBV12-4, the J call TRBJ2-1; 9 nucleotides agree with TRBD1. The junction had 9 bases not matched to a gene; V was cut back by 5 bases and J by 4 bases. The length of the CDR3 is 16 residues. The CDR3 is CASSDPDRGIYNEQFF. DNA of the CDR3: TGTGCCAGCAGTGATCCCGACAGGGGGATATACAATGAGCAGTTCTTC.

This clonotype was counted at least ten times. The V and J genes are TRBV5-1 and TRBJ2-2; maybe TRBD2 (5 bases). The CDR3 has 16 amino acids. Germline loops: CDR1 SGHRS, CDR2 YFSETQ. Trimming pared 0 bases from V and 4 bases from J, leaving 13 bases between. CDR3 loop: CASSLAVDGLTGELFF. In DNA form, the CDR3 reads TGCGCCAGCAGCTTGGCGGTGGATGGACTCACCGGGGAGCTGTTTTTT.

This clonotype has a handful of counts. The chain has TRBV7-3 and TRBJ2-1; tentative D call: TRBD2 (5 bases). The CDR3 totals 12 residues. Germline V lookup: CDR1 SGHTA, CDR2 FQGTGA. V lost 5 bases and J lost 9, with 11 bases in between. The DNA for the CDR3 is TGTGCCAGCAGCCCGTACGAGGGTGAGCAGTTCTTC. Translating gives CASSPYEGEQFF.

J is TRBJ2-1 and V is TRBV20-1; 10 bases are shared with TRBD2. Germline CDR1 reads DFQATT; CDR2 reads SNEGSKA (reference sequence). J was trimmed by 2 bases and V by 6 bases; bases with no gene match: 10. CDR3 length: 16 amino acids. As DNA, the CDR3 is TGCAGTGCCGACCGGGGGAGCGGGGGGGCCTACAATGAGCAGTTCTTC. It encodes CSADRGSGGAYNEQFF.

This clonotype was counted only a few times. This chain connects TRBV4-3 to TRBJ1-1, with D possibly TRBD1 on 5 matching bases. Per germline, CDR1 LGHNA and CDR2 YSLEER. Trimming shortened V by 4 bases and J by 4 bases, and 16 bases separated the two germline ends. This CDR3 is built from 15 residues. CDR3 nucleotide sequence: TGCGCCAGCAGCCCCCGGGCAGGGTGGTCCACTGAAGCTTTCTTT. It yields the protein CASSPRAGWSTEAFF.

CDR3 DNA sequence: TGCGCCAGCAGCCAAGAAGGCGACACCGGGGAGCTGTTTTTT. Translation: CASSQEGDTGELFF. The chain has TRBV4-3 and TRBJ2-2; no clear D gene. Germline V lookup: CDR1 LGHNA, CDR2 YSLEER. Trimming shortened V by 0 bases and J by 3 bases, and 5 bases separated the two germline ends. CDR3 length: 14 amino acids.

The chain joins TRBV2 to TRBJ2-7, with D unclear. Germline V gene data show CDR1 as SNHLY and CDR2 as FYNNEI. There are 13 residues in the CDR3. V was clipped by 4 bases and J by 5 bases, with 12 bases between them. CDR3 amino acids: CASSGLSWNEQYF. The CDR3 region has the DNA TGTGCCAGCAGTGGTTTGTCCTGGAACGAGCAGTACTTC.

This clonotype came up a few times. This chain links TRBV27 with TRBJ2-5; the match to TRBD2 covers 13 bases. Germline loops: CDR1 MNHEY, CDR2 SMNVEV (reference sequence). V lost 3 bases and J lost 4; bases outside the gene matches: 2. The CDR3 consists of 15 residues. CDR3 in amino acids: CASSFWTSGGETQYF. Here the CDR3 DNA reads TGTGCCAGCAGTTTCTGGACTAGCGGGGGAGAGACCCAGTACTTC.

The V gene is TRBV12-5, the J gene TRBJ1-1; D is unresolved. Trimming shortened V by 3 bases and J by 2 bases, and 7 bases separated the two germline ends. The CDR3 contains 13 residues. Germline CDR1 LGHNT, CDR2 FRNRAP. CDR3 DNA: TGTGCTAGTGGTTTCCGGGAAAACACTGAAGCTTTCTTT. As protein: CASGFRENTEAFF.

The CDR3 loop is CSAREAAGWDTQYF. Written as DNA, the CDR3 is TGCAGTGCTAGAGAGGCGGCGGGTTGGGATACGCAGTATTTT. The chain employs TRBV20-1 and TRBJ2-3; possibly TRBD2 for D (5 bases). Germline-derived CDR1 and CDR2 are DFQATT and SNEGSKA (reference sequence). Trimming shortened V by 0 bases and J by 6 bases, and 13 bases separated the two germline ends. The CDR3 consists of 14 residues.

This clonotype was seen a handful of times. This chain links TRBV18 with TRBJ1-3, with D uncertain. Trimming shortened V by 3 bases and J by 2 bases, and 14 bases separated the two germline ends. The CDR3 covers 16 residues. Per germline, CDR1 KGHSH and CDR2 LQKENI. CDR3 in amino acids: CASSPPWGLPGNTIYF. The CDR3 DNA sequence: TGTGCCAGCTCACCTCCGTGGGGTTTACCTGGAAACACCATATATTTT.

There are a few counts of this clonotype. The chain combines TRBV12-3 or TRBV12-4 with TRBJ2-3; unclear D gene. V was pared by 5 bases and J by 2 bases, with 17 bases between. This CDR3 has 16 amino acids. The CDR3 is CASSPPGGADTDTQYF. CDR3 nucleotides: TGTGCCAGCAGTCCCCCCGGCGGTGCCGACACAGATACGCAGTATTTT.

The V and J genes are TRBV12-3 or TRBV12-4 and TRBJ2-1; 9 bases align to TRBD2. The V segment lost 3 bases and the J segment 10 bases; nucleotides outside the gene matches: 7. This CDR3 region has 14 residues. The CDR3 DNA reads TGTGCCAGCAGTTTCGGCGGGGGGGCGGGCGAGCAGTTCTTC. It is translated as CASSFGGGAGEQFF.

The rearrangement uses TRBV5-1 and TRBJ1-1, with D unclear. Trimming took 4 bases from V and 3 from J, leaving 13 bases between them. CDR3 size: 14 residues. Germline lookup yields CDR1 SGHRS and CDR2 YFSETQ. This CDR3 reads CASSLGFLDTEAFF. Here the CDR3 DNA reads TGCGCCAGCAGCCTAGGGTTTTTGGACACTGAAGCTTTCTTT. Full variable domain (rest looked up from reference TRBV5-1 and TRBJ1-1): KAGVTQTPRYLIKTRGQQVTLSCSPISGHRSVSWYQQTPGQGLQFLFEYFSETQRNKGNFPGRFSGRQFSNSRSEMNVSTLELGDSALYLCASSLGFLDTEAFFGQGTRLTVV.

This clonotype was found many times. This chain links TRBV7-2 with TRBJ2-7, with D tentatively TRBD1 or TRBD2 (6 bases each). This CDR3 spans 14 amino acids. V lost 5 bases and J lost 1, with 12 bases in between. CDR1 is SGHTA and CDR2 is FQGNSA in the germline V gene. This chain's CDR3 is CASSPGATSYEQYF. DNA for the CDR3: TGTGCCAGCAGCCCGGGGGCCACGTCCTACGAGCAGTACTTC.

The chain is built from TRBV2 and TRBJ2-1; possible D gene TRBD2, 6 bases. Germline CDR1 and CDR2: SNHLY and FYNNEI. Trimming stripped 2 bases from V and 10 bases from J, with 12 bases between. This CDR3 contains 13 residues. In nucleotides, the CDR3 is TGTGCCAGCAGTGAATCCCCGGGAGCCGAGCAGTTCTTC. This encodes CASSESPGAEQFF. The full variable domain, its missing parts supplied by reference TRBV2 and TRBJ2-1, is EPEVTQTPSHQVTQMGQEVILRCVPISNHLYFYWYRQILGQKVEFLVSFYNNEISEKSEIFDDQFSVERPDGSNFTLKIRSTKLEDSAMYFCASSESPGAEQFFGPGTRLTVL.

The chain is built from TRBV27 and TRBJ1-6, with D perhaps matching TRBD1 (5 bases). Per germline, CDR1 MNHEY and CDR2 SMNVEV (reference sequence). This CDR3 contains 14 residues. Between the trimmed V and J ends, which lost 3 bases and 9 bases, there was a span of 12 bases. CDR3 DNA: TGTGCCAGCAGTTTTCACCGGGGGAGTTCACCCCTCCACTTT. Translation: CASSFHRGSSPLHF.

This chain connects TRBV6-6 to TRBJ1-4; D gene unclear. Looked up from germline, CDR1 is MNHNY and CDR2 is SVGAGI (reference sequence). V shed 4 bases and J shed 7 bases, with 7 bases lying between them. The CDR3 consists of 12 residues. This chain's CDR3 is CASSFQPEKLFF. The CDR3 DNA follows: TGTGCCAGCAGTTTTCAGCCTGAAAAACTGTTTTTT.